One and the same sample provided the 31 T cell receptor beta chains below, sequenced in a study of T cells in Graves' hyperthyroidism and ophthalmopathy. TCR beta CDR3 region amplification was performed from RNA transcripts. When the TCR CDR3 underwent first-round RT-PCR, the HTBI primer set was used. TCRdb redid the calling of the multiplex PCR reads with MiXCR, one entry per CDR3 protein. In the table there are about 400,000 distinct CDR3 sequences, about a sixth of which are singletons. The sequenced sample consisted of blood. The receptors originated from a woman aged 18-29 years with Graves' hyperthyroidism that later progressed to Graves' ophthalmopathy.

The table lists this clonotype with many counts. V gene TRBV28 combines with J gene TRBJ1-6; 8 bases are a match to TRBD1. CDR3 length equals 15 residues. Germline CDR1 and CDR2: MDHEN and SYDVKM. V was pared by 3 bases and J by 7 bases, with 5 bases of the junction left unmatched. CDR3 in amino acids: CASSFRTGFNSPLHF. Here the CDR3 DNA reads TGTGCCAGCAGTTTCAGGACAGGGTTCAATTCACCCCTCCACTTT.

This clonotype was picked up many times. The chain carries TRBV11-2 and TRBJ2-7, with TRBD2 matching 10 bases. Trimming cost V 2 bases and J 4 bases; bases outside gene matches: 8. This CDR3 spans 16 amino acids. Germline assignment: CDR1 SGHAT and CDR2 FQNNGV. The CDR3 protein is CASSLLAGEVRYEQYF. The CDR3, as DNA: TGTGCCAGCAGCTTACTAGCGGGAGAGGTTAGATACGAGCAGTACTTC. The entire variable domain, with the rest obtained from reference TRBV11-2 and TRBJ2-7, is as follows: EAGVAQSPRYKIIEKRQSVAFWCNPISGHATLYWYQQILGQGPKLLIQFQNNGVVDDSQLPKDRFSAERLKGVDSTLKIQPAKLEDSAVYLCASSLLAGEVRYEQYFGPGTRLTVT.

This clonotype has a count of ten or more. V is TRBV2 and J is TRBJ2-1, with no clear D. This CDR3 region has 15 residues. V was trimmed by 6 bases and J by 0 bases, leaving 12 bases between them. The germline CDR1 and CDR2 sequences are SNHLY and FYNNEI. The chain's CDR3 is CASSPLTSSYNEQFF. The CDR3 DNA reads as TGTGCCAGCAGCCCCTTGACGAGCTCCTACAATGAGCAGTTCTTC.

This clonotype turned up a few times. V usage is TRBV27 and J usage is TRBJ2-7, with TRBD2 matching 8 bases. The V segment lost 1 base and the J segment 5 bases; nucleotides outside the gene matches: 10. This CDR3 has 16 residues. Germline V gene data show CDR1 as MNHEY and CDR2 as SMNVEV (reference sequence). Here the CDR3 DNA reads TGTGCCAGCAGTTTATATTTCGGGCTAGCGGGCAACGAGCAGTACTTC. Protein product: CASSLYFGLAGNEQYF.

The chain has TRBV27 and TRBJ2-2; tentative D call: TRBD2 (5 bases). The CDR3 runs to 14 residues. V was cut by 3 bases and J by 3 bases, with 8 bases left in between. CDR1 and CDR2 from the germline V gene are MNHEY and SMNVEV (reference sequence). CDR3 nucleotide sequence: TGTGCCAGCAGTTTCGGGGTTGACACCGGGGAGCTGTTTTTT. Encoded protein: CASSFGVDTGELFF.

This clonotype was counted at least ten times. This chain links TRBV19 with TRBJ1-1, with D unresolved. Germline loops: CDR1 LNHDA, CDR2 SQIVND (reference sequence). The CDR3 runs 16 residues. The germline V and J ends were trimmed by 1 base and 0 bases, with 12 bases remaining between them. CDR3 nucleotide sequence: TGTGCCAGTAGTATAGTTGGCAGACTCATGAACACTGAAGCTTTCTTT. It yields the protein CASSIVGRLMNTEAFF.

The V call is TRBV29-1, the J call TRBJ2-7; the match to TRBD2 covers 10 bases. The V gene's germline CDR1 is SQVTM and CDR2 ANQGSEA. Trimming took 5 bases from V and 3 from J; bases not matched to a gene: 4. The CDR3 is 13 amino acids. CDR3 region: CSVSSGGGYEQYF. The CDR3 nucleotides are TGCAGCGTTTCAAGCGGGGGGGGCTACGAGCAGTACTTC.

This clonotype was detected ten times or more. The chain carries TRBV6-2 or TRBV6-3 and TRBJ1-6; 10 bases fit TRBD1. Germline V gene sequence: CDR1 MNHEY, CDR2 SVGEGT. V shed 10 bases and J 7 bases; nucleotides not matched to a gene: 7. CDR3 length: 14 residues. The CDR3 here is CATHRDRGNSPLHF. In nucleotides, the CDR3 is TGTGCCACTCACCGGGACAGGGGAAATTCACCCCTCCACTTT.

This clonotype was recorded at least ten times. The chain employs TRBV6-2 or TRBV6-3 and TRBJ1-4, with D hard to call. Trimming shortened V by 5 bases and J by 8 bases, and 15 bases separated the two germline ends. This CDR3 region has 14 residues. The V gene's germline CDR1 is MNHEY and CDR2 SVGEGT. CDR3 sequence reads: CASSSAGDGEKLFF. CDR3 DNA sequence: TGTGCCAGCAGTAGCGCCGGCGACGGGGAAAAACTGTTTTTT.

The chain joins TRBV28 to TRBJ1-6, with 8 bases fitting TRBD1. Per germline, CDR1 MDHEN and CDR2 SYDVKM. This CDR3 has 14 residues. Trimming removed 2 bases from V and 8 bases from J; junction bases left unmatched: 2. Here the CDR3 DNA reads TGTGCCAGCAGTTTACAGGGGGCCCATTCACCCCTCCACTTT. Translated, it gives CASSLQGAHSPLHF.

The rearrangement links TRBV6-1 to TRBJ2-7; the match to TRBD2 covers 12 bases. CDR3 length equals 16 residues. Germline V lookup: CDR1 MNHNS, CDR2 SASEGT. V was clipped by 7 bases and J by 3 bases; unmatched bases: 10. The CDR3 is CASNRRTSGTDYEQYF. The CDR3, as DNA: TGTGCCAGCAACCGACGGACTAGCGGGACTGACTACGAGCAGTACTTC.

This clonotype is medium-sized in the sample. CDR3 bases: TGTGCCAGCAGCTCCGGGACTAGCGGGAGGTGGTACGAGCAGTACTTC. Its protein is CASSSGTSGRWYEQYF. The V call is TRBV27, the J call TRBJ2-7, with TRBD2 matching 15 bases. V was clipped by 6 bases and J by 4 bases; unmatched bases: 7. This CDR3 has 16 residues. Germline-derived CDR1 and CDR2 are MNHEY and SMNVEV (reference sequence).

This clonotype has a count of ten or more. The J gene is TRBJ2-4, the V gene TRBV2; tentatively, D is TRBD1 (5 bases). The CDR3 is made up of 14 amino acids. Deletions cut 6 bases from V and 6 bases from J, with 15 bases between. CDR1 is SNHLY and CDR2 is FYNNEI in the germline V gene. The CDR3 loop reads CASRPDRFLNIQYF. For the CDR3, the DNA is TGTGCCAGCAGACCCGACAGATTTTTAAACATTCAGTACTTC.

The chain carries TRBV5-1 and TRBJ2-1, with D hard to call. CDR1 is SGHRS and CDR2 is YFSETQ in the germline V gene. The CDR3 sequence is 17 residues long. Trimming took off 0 bases at V and 2 bases at J, with 15 bases between the two ends. The CDR3 here is CASSLVGWPTTYNEQFF. In nucleotides, the CDR3 is TGCGCCAGCAGCTTGGTGGGGTGGCCGACGACCTACAATGAGCAGTTCTTC.

This clonotype showed up many times. This chain uses TRBV10-3 with TRBJ2-5; 11 positions agree with TRBD2. After removal of 4 bases from V and 4 bases from J, the junction contained 8 bases not matched to a gene. Germline CDR1 is ENHRY and CDR2 is SYGVKD. The CDR3 sequence is 16 residues long. DNA of the CDR3: TGTGCCATCAGTGTGGCTAGCGGGAGGTCAGGAGAGACCCAGTACTTC. Translated, it gives CAISVASGRSGETQYF.

This clonotype has at least ten counts. As DNA, the CDR3 is TGTGCCAGCGGAAACCACGGCTACGAGCAGTACTTC. As protein: CASGNHGYEQYF. This chain links TRBV6-2 or TRBV6-3 with TRBJ2-7; no definite D call. Trimming removed 8 bases at V and 3 bases at J, with 11 bases between. This CDR3 comprises 12 residues. Germline CDR1 and CDR2: MNHEY and SVGEGT.

This clonotype was detected many times. This sequence joins TRBV29-1 and TRBJ2-7; D assignment may be TRBD1 or TRBD2 (5 bases each). CDR3 length equals 12 residues. V was shortened by 4 bases and J by 7 bases, with 14 bases between the two germline ends. From germline, CDR1 is SQVTM and CDR2 ANQGSEA. The CDR3 DNA reads TGCAGCGTTGGGGGGACCGGGCGGGAGCAGTACTTC. As protein: CSVGGTGREQYF.

This chain joins TRBV6-2 or TRBV6-3 and TRBJ2-7; 9 bases align to TRBD1. V was clipped by 8 bases and J by 0 bases; unmatched bases: 5. The CDR3 is made up of 14 amino acids. In germline, CDR1 is MNHEY, CDR2 SVGEGT. The CDR3 here is CASDGTGNSYEQYF. The DNA of the CDR3 is TGTGCCAGCGACGGGACAGGGAACTCCTACGAGCAGTACTTC.

The rearrangement uses TRBV5-4 and TRBJ2-1; D not certain. Germline CDR1 reads SGHNT; CDR2 reads YYREEE (reference sequence). The V end was cut by 1 base, the J end by 6 bases, with 11 bases between. The CDR3 spans 14 residues. In DNA form, the CDR3 reads TGTGCCAGCAGCTTGTTTAGTCTTATCAATGAGCAGTTCTTC. This gives the protein CASSLFSLINEQFF.

This clonotype was counted at least ten times. This chain uses TRBV6-1 with TRBJ1-4; a weak D match, TRBD1 (5 bases). The CDR3 length is 13 residues. The germline gives CDR1 MNHNS, CDR2 SASEGT. The ends were cut back, 7 bases at V and 5 bases at J, with 11 bases in the middle. The CDR3 DNA follows: TGTGCCAGCAACGACAGACTGAATGAAAAACTGTTTTTT. This gives the protein CASNDRLNEKLFF.

This clonotype was observed at least ten times. V usage is TRBV28 and J usage is TRBJ2-1, with TRBD2 matching over 10 bases. The CDR3 contains 16 residues. V gave up 5 bases and J gave up 8 bases; unmatched junction bases: 12. Germline-derived CDR1 and CDR2 are MDHEN and SYDVKM. The chain's CDR3 is CASSPLASGRIDEQFF. In DNA form, the CDR3 reads TGTGCCAGCAGTCCCCTCGCTAGCGGGAGAATCGATGAGCAGTTCTTC.

This clonotype was counted between two and nine times. This chain links TRBV19 with TRBJ1-1; no clear D. Germline V lookup: CDR1 LNHDA, CDR2 SQIVND (reference sequence). Trimming cost V 6 bases and J 1 base, with 9 bases left between them. There are 13 residues in the CDR3. The CDR3 nucleotides read TGTGCCAGTAGCGGATACTCGAACACTGAAGCTTTCTTT. It yields the protein CASSGYSNTEAFF.

V gene TRBV7-9 combines with J gene TRBJ2-3, with TRBD2 identical over 12 bases. This CDR3 comprises 15 residues. Germline assignment: CDR1 SEHNR and CDR2 FQNEAQ (reference sequence). With 8 bases clipped from V and 4 bases from J, the junction kept 7 bases outside the gene matches. CDR3 DNA: TGTGCCAGCTACCTAGCGGGAGGGCCCCCAGATACGCAGTATTTT. It yields the protein CASYLAGGPPDTQYF. Combining the CDR3 with reference TRBV7-9 and TRBJ2-3 gives the whole variable domain DTGVSQNPRHKITKRGQNVTFRCDPISEHNRLYWYRQTLGQGPEFLTYFQNEAQLEKSRLLSDRFSAERPKGSFSTLEIQRTEQGDSAMYLCASYLAGGPPDTQYFGPGTRLTVL.

This clonotype was recorded a few times. One junction end disagrees with the germline gene, perhaps due to a read error. The chain recombines TRBV4-2 with TRBJ2-6; D call uncertain. CDR3 length equals 16 residues. CDR1 and CDR2 (germline): LGHNA, YNFKEQ. CDR3 bases: TGTGCCAGCAGCCAAGATTCCCCCTCTGCGGCCAACGTCCTGACTTTC. It encodes CASSQDSPSAANVLTF.

This clonotype was seen more than once but under ten times. J is TRBJ1-6 and V is TRBV7-9; no reliable D call. V was cut by 1 base and J by 15 bases, with 10 bases left in between. This CDR3 has 12 residues. Germline CDR1 is SEHNR and CDR2 is FQNEAQ (reference sequence). The chain's CDR3 is CASSLETPVLHF. The CDR3 region has the DNA TGTGCCAGCAGCTTAGAGACCCCAGTCCTCCACTTT.

In its sample, this clonotype was seen many times. In DNA form, the CDR3 reads TGTGCCAGCAGTGAAGTCCTACAGGGTTCCCAAGAGACCCAGTACTTC. It codes for CASSEVLQGSQETQYF. The genes are TRBV6-1 and TRBJ2-5; perhaps TRBD1 as D (6 bases). The CDR3 loop spans 16 amino acids. Trimming pared 1 base from V and 1 base from J, leaving 13 bases between. Per the germline V gene, CDR1 is MNHNS and CDR2 is SASEGT.

This clonotype has just a few counts. V usage is TRBV4-1 and J usage is TRBJ2-1; 7 nucleotides align to TRBD2. The CDR3 consists of 16 residues. Germline V CDR1 and CDR2: MGHRA, YSYEKL. V dropped 2 bases and J dropped 3; count of bases not matched to a gene: 7. The CDR3 region has the DNA TGCGCCAGCAGCCAACGTTCTAGCGGTGGCTACAATGAGCAGTTCTTC. Encoded protein: CASSQRSSGGYNEQFF.

The sample holds a few counts of this clonotype. The chain combines TRBV6-1 with TRBJ2-6; D is undetermined. Trimming removed 5 bases at V and 2 bases at J, with 7 bases between. The CDR3 extends over 14 amino acids. The germline V gene has CDR1 MNHNS and CDR2 SASEGT. CDR3 DNA: TGTGCCAGCAGTCCCTACACTGGGGCCAACGTCCTGACTTTC. Translated, it gives CASSPYTGANVLTF.

This clonotype was counted only a few times. This chain uses TRBV10-2 with TRBJ1-6, with 9 bases identical to TRBD1. Germline loops: CDR1 WSHSY, CDR2 SAAADI. The CDR3 runs to 19 residues. V shed 6 bases and J 0 bases; nucleotides not matched to a gene: 12. CDR3 in DNA: TGCGCCAGCAGACAGGGGGCGACGCGGGGTTACTCCTATAATTCACCCCTCCACTTT. Protein sequence: CASRQGATRGYSYNSPLHF.

This clonotype was counted only a few times. The V and J genes are TRBV29-1 and TRBJ2-3; TRBD2 is a possible D gene (7 bases). The V gene's germline CDR1 is SQVTM and CDR2 ANQGSEA. V lost 6 bases to trimming and J lost 5 bases, with 21 bases between them. This CDR3 has 15 residues. The CDR3 bases are TGCAGCGTCTCAGGGACGATAGGGGGGGGAGATACGCAGTATTTT. Residues: CSVSGTIGGGDTQYF.

This clonotype has more than one count but fewer than ten. The chain joins TRBV11-3 to TRBJ2-7; 11 positions match TRBD2. The CDR3 length is 14 residues. Germline CDR1 SGHNT, CDR2 YENEEA. Germline trimming cut 1 base from V and 6 bases from J; bases unmatched to any gene: 2. CDR3: CASSLGLAGGEQYF. CDR3 nucleotide sequence: TGTGCCAGCAGCTTAGGGCTAGCGGGAGGCGAGCAGTACTTC. The full variable domain, in which reference TRBV11-3 and TRBJ2-7 provide the parts outside the CDR3, is EAGVVQSPRYKIIEKKQPVAFWCNPISGHNTLYWYLQNLGQGPELLIRYENEEAVDDSQLPKDRFSAERLKGVDSTLKIQPAELGDSAVYLCASSLGLAGGEQYFGPGTRLTVT.